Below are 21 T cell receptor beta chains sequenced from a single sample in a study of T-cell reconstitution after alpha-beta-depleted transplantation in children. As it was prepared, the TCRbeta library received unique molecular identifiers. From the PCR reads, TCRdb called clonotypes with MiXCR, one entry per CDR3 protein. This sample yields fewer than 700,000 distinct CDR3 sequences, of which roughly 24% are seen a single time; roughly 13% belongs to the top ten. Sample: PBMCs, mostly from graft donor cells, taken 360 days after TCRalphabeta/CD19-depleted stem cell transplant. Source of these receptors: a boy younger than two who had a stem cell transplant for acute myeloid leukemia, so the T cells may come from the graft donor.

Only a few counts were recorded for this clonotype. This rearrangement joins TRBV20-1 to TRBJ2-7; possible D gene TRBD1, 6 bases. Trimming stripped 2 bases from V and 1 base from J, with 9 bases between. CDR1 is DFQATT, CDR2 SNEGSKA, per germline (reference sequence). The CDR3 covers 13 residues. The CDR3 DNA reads TGCAGTGCTAGATCAGGGGCGTCCTACGAGCAGTACGTC. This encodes CSARSGASYEQYV.

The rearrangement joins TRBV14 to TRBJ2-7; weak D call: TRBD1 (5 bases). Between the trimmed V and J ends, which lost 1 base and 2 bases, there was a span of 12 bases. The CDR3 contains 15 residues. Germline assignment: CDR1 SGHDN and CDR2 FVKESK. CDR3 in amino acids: CASSQGRGRPYEQYF. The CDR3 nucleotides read TGTGCCAGCAGCCAAGGAAGGGGCAGACCCTACGAGCAGTACTTC. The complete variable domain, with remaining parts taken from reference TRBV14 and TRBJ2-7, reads EAGVTQFPSHSVIEKGQTVTLRCDPISGHDNLYWYRRVMGKEIKFLLHFVKESKQDESGMPNNRFLAERTGGTYSTLKVQPAELEDSGVYFCASSQGRGRPYEQYFGPGTRLTVT.

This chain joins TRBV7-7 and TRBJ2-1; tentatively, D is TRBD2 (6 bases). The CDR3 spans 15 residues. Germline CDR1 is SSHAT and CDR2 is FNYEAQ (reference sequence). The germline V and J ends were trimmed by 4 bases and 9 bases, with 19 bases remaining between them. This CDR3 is CASSSGTSLAGEQFF. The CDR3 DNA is TGTGCCAGCAGCTCAGGGACCTCACTAGCTGGTGAGCAGTTCTTC.

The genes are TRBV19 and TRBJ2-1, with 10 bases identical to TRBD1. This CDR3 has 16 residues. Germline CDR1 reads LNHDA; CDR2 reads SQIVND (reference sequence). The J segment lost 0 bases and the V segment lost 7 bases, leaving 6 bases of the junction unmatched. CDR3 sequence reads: CASTGTGASSYNEQFF. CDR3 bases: TGTGCCAGTACCGGGACAGGGGCTAGCTCCTACAATGAGCAGTTCTTC.

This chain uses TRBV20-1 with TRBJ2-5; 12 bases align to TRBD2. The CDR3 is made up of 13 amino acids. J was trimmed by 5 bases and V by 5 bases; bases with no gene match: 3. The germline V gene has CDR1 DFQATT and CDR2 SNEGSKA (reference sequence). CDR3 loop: CSAWTSGAETQYF. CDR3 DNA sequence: TGCAGTGCTTGGACTAGCGGGGCCGAGACCCAGTACTTC.

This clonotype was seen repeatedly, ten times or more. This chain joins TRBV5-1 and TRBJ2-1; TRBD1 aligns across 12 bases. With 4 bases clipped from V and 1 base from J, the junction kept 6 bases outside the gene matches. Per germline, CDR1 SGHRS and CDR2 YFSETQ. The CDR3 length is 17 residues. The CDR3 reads CASSPGQGAISYNEQFF. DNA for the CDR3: TGCGCCAGCAGCCCGGGACAGGGGGCAATTTCCTACAATGAGCAGTTCTTC.

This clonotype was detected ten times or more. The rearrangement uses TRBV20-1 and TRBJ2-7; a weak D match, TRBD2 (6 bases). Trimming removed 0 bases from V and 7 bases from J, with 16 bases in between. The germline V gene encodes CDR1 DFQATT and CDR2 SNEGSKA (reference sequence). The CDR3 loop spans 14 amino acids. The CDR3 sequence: CSARDLGGEREQYV. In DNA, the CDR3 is TGCAGTGCTAGAGATCTGGGCGGGGAGAGGGAGCAGTACGTC.

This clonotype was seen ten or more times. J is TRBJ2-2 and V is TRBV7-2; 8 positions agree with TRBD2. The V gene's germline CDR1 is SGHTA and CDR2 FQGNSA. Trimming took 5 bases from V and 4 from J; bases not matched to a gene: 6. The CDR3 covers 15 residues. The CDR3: CASSRRGGATGELFF. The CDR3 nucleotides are TGTGCCAGCAGCCGACGGGGGGGCGCCACCGGGGAGCTGTTTTTT.

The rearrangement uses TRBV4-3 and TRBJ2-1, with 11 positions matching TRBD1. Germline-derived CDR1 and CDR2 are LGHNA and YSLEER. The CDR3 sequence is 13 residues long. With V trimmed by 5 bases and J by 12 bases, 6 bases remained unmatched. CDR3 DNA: TGCGCCAGCAGCAACGGACAGGGGGCAGCGCAGTTCTTC. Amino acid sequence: CASSNGQGAAQFF.

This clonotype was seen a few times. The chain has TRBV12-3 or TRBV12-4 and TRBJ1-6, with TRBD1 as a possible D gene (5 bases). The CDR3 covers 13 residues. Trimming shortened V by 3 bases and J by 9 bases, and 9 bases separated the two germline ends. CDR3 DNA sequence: TGTGCCAGCAGTTTGTCGGGGACTTCACCCCTCCACTTT. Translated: CASSLSGTSPLHF.

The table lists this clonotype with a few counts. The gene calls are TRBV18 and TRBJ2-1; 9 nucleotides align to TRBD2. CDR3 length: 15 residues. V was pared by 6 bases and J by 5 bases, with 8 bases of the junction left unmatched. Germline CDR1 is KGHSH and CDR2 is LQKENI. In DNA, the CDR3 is TGTGCCAGCTCGCCGACGCGGGGGGGAGACAATGAGCAGTTCTTC. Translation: CASSPTRGGDNEQFF.

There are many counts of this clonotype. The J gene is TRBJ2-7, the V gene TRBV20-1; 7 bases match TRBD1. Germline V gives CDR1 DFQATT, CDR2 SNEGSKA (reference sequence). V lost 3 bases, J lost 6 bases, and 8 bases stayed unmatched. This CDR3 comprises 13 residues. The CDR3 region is CSASDQGVGEQYV. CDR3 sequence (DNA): TGCAGTGCTAGTGATCAGGGGGTGGGCGAGCAGTACGTC.

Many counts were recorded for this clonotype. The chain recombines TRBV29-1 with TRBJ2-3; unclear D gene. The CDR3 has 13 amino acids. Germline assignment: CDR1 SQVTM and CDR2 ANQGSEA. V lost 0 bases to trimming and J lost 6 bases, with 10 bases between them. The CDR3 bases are TGCAGCGTTGAAGATGGAGAGGTGGATACGCAGTATTTT. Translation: CSVEDGEVDTQYF.

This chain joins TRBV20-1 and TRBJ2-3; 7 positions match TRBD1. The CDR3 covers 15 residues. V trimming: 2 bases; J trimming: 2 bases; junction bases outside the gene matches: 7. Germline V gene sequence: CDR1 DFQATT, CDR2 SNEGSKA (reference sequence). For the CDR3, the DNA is TGCAGTGCTAGAAGGGGGCAGACAACCACAGATACGCAGTATTTT. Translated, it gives CSARRGQTTTDTQYF.

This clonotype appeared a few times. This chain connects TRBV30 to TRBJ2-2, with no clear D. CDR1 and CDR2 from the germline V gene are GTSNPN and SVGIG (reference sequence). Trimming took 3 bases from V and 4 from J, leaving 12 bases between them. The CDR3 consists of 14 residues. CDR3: CAWSRAPATGELFF. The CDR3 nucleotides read TGTGCCTGGAGCCGGGCCCCTGCCACCGGGGAGCTGTTTTTT.

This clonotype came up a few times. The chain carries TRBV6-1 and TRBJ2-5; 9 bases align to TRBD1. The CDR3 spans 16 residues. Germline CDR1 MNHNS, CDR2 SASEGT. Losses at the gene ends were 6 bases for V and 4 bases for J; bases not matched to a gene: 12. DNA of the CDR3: TGTGCCAGCAGAGACGCCGGGACAGGGCGGCGAGAGACCCAGTACTTC. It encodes CASRDAGTGRRETQYF.

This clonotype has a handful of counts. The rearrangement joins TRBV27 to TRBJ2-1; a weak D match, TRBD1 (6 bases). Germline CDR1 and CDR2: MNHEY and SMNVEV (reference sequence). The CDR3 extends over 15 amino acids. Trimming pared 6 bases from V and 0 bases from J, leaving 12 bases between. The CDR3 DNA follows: TGTGCCAGCAGCTCGGGACATAGCTCCTACAATGAGCAGTTCTTC. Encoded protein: CASSSGHSSYNEQFF.

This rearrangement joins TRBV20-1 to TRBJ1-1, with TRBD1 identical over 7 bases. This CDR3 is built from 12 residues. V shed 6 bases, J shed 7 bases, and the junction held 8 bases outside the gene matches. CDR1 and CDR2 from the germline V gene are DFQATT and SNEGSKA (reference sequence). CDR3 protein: CSAQTGEVEAFF. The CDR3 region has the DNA TGCAGTGCCCAAACAGGGGAAGTTGAAGCTTTCTTT.

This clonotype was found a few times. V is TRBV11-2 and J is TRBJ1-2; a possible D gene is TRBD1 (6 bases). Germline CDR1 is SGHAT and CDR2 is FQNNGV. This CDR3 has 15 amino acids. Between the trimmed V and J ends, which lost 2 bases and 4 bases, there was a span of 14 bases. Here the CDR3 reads CASSLFSTGPYGYTF. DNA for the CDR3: TGTGCCAGCAGCTTATTTTCGACAGGACCCTATGGCTACACCTTC. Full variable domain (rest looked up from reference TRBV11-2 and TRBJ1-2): EAGVAQSPRYKIIEKRQSVAFWCNPISGHATLYWYQQILGQGPKLLIQFQNNGVVDDSQLPKDRFSAERLKGVDSTLKIQPAKLEDSAVYLCASSLFSTGPYGYTFGSGTRLTVV.

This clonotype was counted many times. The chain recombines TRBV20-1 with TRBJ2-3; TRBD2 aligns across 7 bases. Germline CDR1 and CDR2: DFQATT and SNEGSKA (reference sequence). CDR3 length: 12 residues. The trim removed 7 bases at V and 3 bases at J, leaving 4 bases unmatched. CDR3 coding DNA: TGCAGTGGTGGGGGGGGGACAGATACGCAGTATTTT. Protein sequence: CSGGGGTDTQYF.

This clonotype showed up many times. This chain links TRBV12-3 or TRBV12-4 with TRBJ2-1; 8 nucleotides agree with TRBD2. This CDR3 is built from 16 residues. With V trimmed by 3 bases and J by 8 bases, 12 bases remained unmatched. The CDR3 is CASSFRGGLRGDEQFF. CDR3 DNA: TGTGCCAGCAGTTTCCGGGGGGGCCTAAGGGGGGATGAGCAGTTCTTC.